The text below deals with one TCR beta chain. These data originate in a study of blood T cell repertoires in COVID-19. Data came from immunoSEQ multiplex PCR; TCRdb stores just in-frame clones and leaves some out. The table includes about 180,000 clones, roughly 81% detected once. CDR1 SGHRS and CDR2 YFSETQ come from the germline V gene. Unmatched junction bases numbered 13, after V lost 5 bases and J lost 4 bases. The CDR3 has 16 residues. Sequenced material: peripheral blood. This clonotype was sampled from a woman aged 80 or over with COVID-19, enrolled during active disease. V and J are TRBV5-1 and TRBJ1-1, with 8 bases lining up with TRBD1. The CDR3 reads CASRPDRQGLGTEAFF. CDR3 nucleotide sequence: TGCGCCAGCAGACCTGATAGACAGGGGCTCGGCACTGAAGCTTTCTTT.